This TCR beta chain originates from a study of T-cell reconstitution after alpha-beta-depleted transplantation in children. Study conclusions and caveats: Surviving thymic progenitors and recipient T cells were the source of high TCRbeta diversity at day 60 in some patients. The main origin of T-cell counts and diversity one year after transplant was newly produced T cells. Two months or so post-transplant, alpha-beta T cells reportedly derived from several hundred expanded graft clones.

Germline V gene lookup returns CDR1 DFQATT and CDR2 SNEGSKA (reference sequence). CDR3 length: 11 residues. The trim removed 6 bases at V and 8 bases at J, leaving 6 bases unmatched. Unique molecular identifiers featured in how the TCRbeta library was prepared. MiXCR was run by TCRdb on the PCR reads, yielding one entry per CDR3 protein. The data hold 200,000 or so distinct CDR3 sequences, with 5% to 6.5% observed a single time. Note on this clonotype: The antigen remains undetermined.

The TCR sequence derives from a girl in the first two years of life with combined immunodeficiency, due to receive a stem cell transplant. The specimen comprised PBMCs, sampled before TCRalphabeta/CD19-depleted stem cell transplant. The chain couples TRBV20-1 to TRBJ1-2; 7 bases map to TRBD1. Written as DNA, the CDR3 is TGCAGTGCAAAACAGGGGCGAGGCTACACCTTC. It encodes CSAKQGRGYTF.